This T cell receptor beta chain appears in the sequencing data of a study of blood T cell repertoires in COVID-19. Study-wide background: T cells, B-cell-depleted T cells, or PBMCs supplied cDNA or gDNA.

Assay: immunoSEQ multiplex PCR; the TCRdb copy retains only in-frame clones and omits some. This table holds about 300,000 clones, roughly 86% found once. Participants came from roughly 25 US areas, aged about 18 to 95 years. Categorization into cohorts depended on clinical history that participants reported. V was trimmed by 0 bases and J by 5 bases, leaving 11 bases between them. Germline CDR1 reads GTSNPN; CDR2 reads SVGIG (reference sequence). The CDR3 runs 14 residues. The V and J genes are TRBV30 and TRBJ1-5; weak D call: TRBD1 (5 bases). Sequencing was done on a sample of PBMCs or T cells enriched from blood (not recorded which). This clonotype was obtained from a woman between 50 and 59 years old who had been exposed to COVID-19. CDR3: CAWSVKDKYQPQHF. The CDR3 DNA reads as TGTGCCTGGAGTGTTAAGGACAAATATCAGCCCCAGCATTTT.